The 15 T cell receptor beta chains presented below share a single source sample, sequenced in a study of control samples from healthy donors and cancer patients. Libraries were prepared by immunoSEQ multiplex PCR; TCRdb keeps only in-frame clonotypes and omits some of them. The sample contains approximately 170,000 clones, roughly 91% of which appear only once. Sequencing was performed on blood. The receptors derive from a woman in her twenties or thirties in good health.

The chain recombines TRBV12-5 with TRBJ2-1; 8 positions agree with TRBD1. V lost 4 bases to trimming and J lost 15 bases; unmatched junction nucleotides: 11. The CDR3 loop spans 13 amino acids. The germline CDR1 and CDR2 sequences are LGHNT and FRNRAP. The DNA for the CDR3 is TGTGCTAGTGGTTCTACACCGGACAGGGTGGGGTTCTTC. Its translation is CASGSTPDRVGFF.

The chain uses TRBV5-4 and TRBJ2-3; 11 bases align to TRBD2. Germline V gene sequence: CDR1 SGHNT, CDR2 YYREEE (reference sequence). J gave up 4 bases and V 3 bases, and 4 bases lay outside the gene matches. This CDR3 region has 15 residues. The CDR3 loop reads CASSSTSGSSDTQYF. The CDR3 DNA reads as TGTGCCAGCAGCTCCACTAGCGGGAGCTCAGATACGCAGTATTTT.

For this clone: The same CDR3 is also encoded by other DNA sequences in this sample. CDR3 DNA sequence: TGTGCCAGCAGCTTAGGCCGGGGCTATGGCTACACCTTC. Its protein is CASSLGRGYGYTF. This chain links TRBV7-9 with TRBJ1-2; D is ambiguous. Germline V gene sequence: CDR1 SEHNR, CDR2 FQNEAQ (reference sequence). The V end lost 1 base, the J end lost 4 bases, and 7 bases lay between the germline ends. The CDR3 contains 13 residues.

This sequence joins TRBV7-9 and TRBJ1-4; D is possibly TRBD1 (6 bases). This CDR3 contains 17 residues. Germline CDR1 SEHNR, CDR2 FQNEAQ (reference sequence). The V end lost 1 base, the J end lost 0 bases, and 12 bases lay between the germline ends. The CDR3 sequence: CASSLGVGAPTNEKLFF. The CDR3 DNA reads TGTGCCAGCAGCTTAGGGGTGGGGGCACCAACTAATGAAAAACTGTTTTTT.

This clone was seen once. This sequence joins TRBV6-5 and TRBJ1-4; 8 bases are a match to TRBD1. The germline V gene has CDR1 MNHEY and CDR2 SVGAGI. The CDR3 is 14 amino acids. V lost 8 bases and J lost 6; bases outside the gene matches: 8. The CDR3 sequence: CASQDRALYEKLFF. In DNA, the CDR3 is TGTGCCAGCCAGGACAGGGCCCTTTATGAAAAACTGTTTTTT.

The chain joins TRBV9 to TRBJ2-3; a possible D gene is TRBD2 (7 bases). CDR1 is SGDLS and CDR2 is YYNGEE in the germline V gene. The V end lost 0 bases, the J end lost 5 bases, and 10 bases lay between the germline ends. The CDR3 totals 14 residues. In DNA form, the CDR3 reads TGTGCCAGCAGCGTAGCGGGGGGCGAAGATACGCAGTATTTT. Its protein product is CASSVAGGEDTQYF.

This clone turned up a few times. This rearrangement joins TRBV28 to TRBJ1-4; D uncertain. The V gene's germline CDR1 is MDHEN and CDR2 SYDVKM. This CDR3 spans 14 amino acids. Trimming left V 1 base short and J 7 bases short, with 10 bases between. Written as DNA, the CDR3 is TGTGCCAGCAGTTTATCCGGGGATTCTGAAAAACTGTTTTTT. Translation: CASSLSGDSEKLFF.

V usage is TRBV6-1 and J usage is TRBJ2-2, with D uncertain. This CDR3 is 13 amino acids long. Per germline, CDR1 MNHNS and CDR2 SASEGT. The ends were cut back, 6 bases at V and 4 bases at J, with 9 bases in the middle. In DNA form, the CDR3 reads TGTGCCAGCAGGGATCCAAGCACCGGGGAGCTGTTTTTT. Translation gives CASRDPSTGELFF.

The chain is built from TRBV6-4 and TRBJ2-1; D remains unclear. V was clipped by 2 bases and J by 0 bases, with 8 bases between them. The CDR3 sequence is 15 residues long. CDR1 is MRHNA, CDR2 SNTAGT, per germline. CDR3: CASSDRQSSYNEQFF. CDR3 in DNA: TGTGCCAGCAGTGACCGGCAGAGCTCCTACAATGAGCAGTTCTTC.

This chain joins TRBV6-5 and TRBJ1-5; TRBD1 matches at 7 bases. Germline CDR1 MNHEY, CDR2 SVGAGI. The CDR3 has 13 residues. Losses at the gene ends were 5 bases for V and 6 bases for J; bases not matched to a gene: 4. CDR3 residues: CASSTTGSQPQHF. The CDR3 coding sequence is TGTGCCAGCAGTACGACAGGGTCTCAGCCCCAGCATTTT.

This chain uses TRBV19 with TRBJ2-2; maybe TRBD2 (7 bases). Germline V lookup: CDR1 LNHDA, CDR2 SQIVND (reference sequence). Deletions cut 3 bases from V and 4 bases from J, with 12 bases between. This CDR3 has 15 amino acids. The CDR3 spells CASSIAGASTGELFF. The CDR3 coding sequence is TGTGCCAGTAGTATCGCGGGGGCTTCCACCGGGGAGCTGTTTTTT.

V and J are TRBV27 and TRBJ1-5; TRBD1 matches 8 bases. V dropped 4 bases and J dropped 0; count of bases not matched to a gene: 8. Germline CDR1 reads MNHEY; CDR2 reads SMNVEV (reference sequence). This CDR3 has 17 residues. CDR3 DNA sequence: TGTGCCAGCAGTTCCTATCGGGACAGGTATAGCAATCAGCCCCAGCATTTT. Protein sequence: CASSSYRDRYSNQPQHF.

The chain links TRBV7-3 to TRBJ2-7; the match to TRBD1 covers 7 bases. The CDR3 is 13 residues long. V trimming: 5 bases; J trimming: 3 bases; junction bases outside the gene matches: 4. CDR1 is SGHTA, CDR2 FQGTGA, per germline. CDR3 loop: CASSPGQNYEQYF. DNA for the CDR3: TGTGCCAGCAGCCCGGGACAGAACTACGAGCAGTACTTC.

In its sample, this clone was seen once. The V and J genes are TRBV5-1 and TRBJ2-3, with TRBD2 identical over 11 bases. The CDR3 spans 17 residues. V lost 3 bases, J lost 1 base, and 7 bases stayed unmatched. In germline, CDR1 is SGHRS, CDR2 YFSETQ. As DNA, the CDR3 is TGCGCCAGCAGCTACCAAATTAGCGGGAGGGGCACAGATACGCAGTATTTT. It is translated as CASSYQISGRGTDTQYF.

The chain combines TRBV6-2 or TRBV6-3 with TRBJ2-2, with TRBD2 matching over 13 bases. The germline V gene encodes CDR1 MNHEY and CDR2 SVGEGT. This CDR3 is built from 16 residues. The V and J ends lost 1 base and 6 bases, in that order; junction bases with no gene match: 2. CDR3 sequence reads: CASSYWTSGRSGELFF. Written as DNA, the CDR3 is TGTGCCAGCAGTTACTGGACTAGCGGGAGATCCGGGGAGCTGTTTTTT.